What follows describes a single TCR beta chain. TCRdb's copy holds only in-frame clones and misses some; the assay was immunoSEQ multiplex PCR. This sample has hundreds of thousands of clones; around four fifths occur once, and the top ten carry around 1.8%. The data originate from a study of shared clonotypes between healthy human individuals. Sample: memory CD4+ T cells sorted from blood. Subset of the sample: CD45RA-negative fraction. The sequence was collected from a woman younger than 45 in good health.

The CDR3 nucleotides are TGTGCCAGCAGTTACTCGCCCACAGGGGGACACGAGCAGTACTTC. Its translation: CASSYSPTGGHEQYF. This chain connects TRBV6-5 to TRBJ2-7; 8 bases are a match to TRBD1. The V gene's germline CDR1 is MNHEY and CDR2 SVGAGI. Unmatched junction bases numbered 6, after V lost 0 bases and J lost 5 bases. This CDR3 spans 15 amino acids.